This TCR beta chain was captured in a study of human T cells and chemical hapten exposure. Study as a whole: 2% DPC was applied to about 2 cm by about 2 cm of upper inner arm skin for sensitization.

Germline lookup yields CDR1 SGHRS and CDR2 YFSETQ. This CDR3 has 15 amino acids. Trimming cost V 0 bases and J 5 bases, with 14 bases left between them. Sample time point: patch test 1, 2 weeks after DPC sensitization. Treatment noted: therapeutic diphenylcyclopropenone sensitization with weekly scalp DPC. TCRdb re-called the RACE reads with MiXCR, one entry per CDR3 protein. The table lists about 360,000 distinct CDR3 sequences, approximately 4.4% of them singletons. This chain connects TRBV5-1 to TRBJ2-5; D is uncertain. This TCR was recovered from a woman aged 50 to 60 with alopecia areata. Some clones in this sample may be carry-over from other donors' samples. Sequences were derived from whole blood, sampled in connection with sensitization to the hapten diphenylcyclopropenone (DPC). CDR3 amino acids: CASSLADWGQETQYF. The CDR3 region has the DNA TGCGCCAGCAGCTTGGCCGATTGGGGTCAGGAGACCCAGTACTTC.